This record concerns one TCR beta chain sequence. Its antigen is currently unknown. V lost 5 bases to trimming and J lost 5 bases, with 16 bases between them. The CDR3 has 14 amino acids. Germline loops: CDR1 GTSNPN, CDR2 SVGIG (reference sequence). The data belong to a study of T cell responses to AZD1222 COVID-19 vaccine. Findings and caveats of the study: At baseline, seropositivity was found in only a handful of AZD1222 recipients. Dominant at 160-218 and 743-854, vaccine-associated CD4 TCRs also spanned spike.

Assay: immunoSEQ multiplex PCR; the TCRdb copy retains only in-frame clones and omits some. The sample lists around 190,000 clones, around 88% occurring once. The sequence derives from an adult in good health. Sample: peripheral blood, taken on day 0 of AZD1222 vaccination. This chain connects TRBV30 to TRBJ1-5, with TRBD1 as a possible D gene (6 bases). The CDR3 DNA reads as TGTGCCTGGTCCCAGGTGGGGGCGTATCAGCCCCAGCATTTT. Its protein product is CAWSQVGAYQPQHF. Full variable domain (remainder filled in from reference TRBV30 and TRBJ1-5): SQTIHQWPATLVQPVGSPLSLECTVEGTSNPNLYWYRQAAGRGLQLLFYSVGIGQISSEVPQNLSASRPQDRQFILSSKKLLLSDSGFYLCAWSQVGAYQPQHFGDGTRLSIL.